This T cell receptor beta chain was profiled in a study of blood T cell repertoires in COVID-19. Original analysis: Using reference gene primer amplification, nucleated cell counts were estimated. Sequenced by immunoSEQ multiplex PCR; TCRdb stores in-frame clones only, minus some. V and J calls and clone size come straight from that table; D and trimming were deduced from the DNA. Of around 140,000 clones in the sample, about 87% were seen once. Participants spanned ages about 18 to 90 years and resided in 20 to 30 US areas. In assigning cohorts, the study relied on participant-reported clinical history. Symptom resolution, clearance, or two negative PCRs marked donors in Cohort 3 as recovered. The source is a man in his sixties who had recovered from COVID-19. The material sequenced was PBMCs or T cells enriched from blood (not recorded which).

The CDR3 DNA is TGCAGTGCTAGTACTTTAGACAGGGGGCTTGCCAAAAACATTCAGTACTTC. Translating it yields CSASTLDRGLAKNIQYF. The rearrangement uses TRBV20-1 and TRBJ2-4, with 10 bases aligning to TRBD1. The ends lost 3 bases at V and 1 base at J; junction bases unmatched: 9. CDR1 is DFQATT and CDR2 is SNEGSKA in the germline V gene (reference sequence). This CDR3 comprises 17 residues.